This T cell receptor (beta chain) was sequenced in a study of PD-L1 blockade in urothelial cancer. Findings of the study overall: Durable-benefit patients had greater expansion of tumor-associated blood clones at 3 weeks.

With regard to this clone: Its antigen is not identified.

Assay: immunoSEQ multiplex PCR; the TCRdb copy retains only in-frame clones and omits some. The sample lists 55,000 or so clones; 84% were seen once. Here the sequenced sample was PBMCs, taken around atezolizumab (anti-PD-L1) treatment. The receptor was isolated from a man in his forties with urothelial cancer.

The CDR3, as DNA: TGTGCCAGCAGTCCTATACTAGCGGGAAGACAAGAGACCCAGTACTTC. This codes for CASSPILAGRQETQYF. The chain joins TRBV27 to TRBJ2-5, with 10 bases aligning to TRBD2. CDR3 length equals 16 residues. The V gene's germline CDR1 is MNHEY and CDR2 SMNVEV (reference sequence). Losses at the gene ends were 5 bases for V and 2 bases for J; bases not matched to a gene: 8.